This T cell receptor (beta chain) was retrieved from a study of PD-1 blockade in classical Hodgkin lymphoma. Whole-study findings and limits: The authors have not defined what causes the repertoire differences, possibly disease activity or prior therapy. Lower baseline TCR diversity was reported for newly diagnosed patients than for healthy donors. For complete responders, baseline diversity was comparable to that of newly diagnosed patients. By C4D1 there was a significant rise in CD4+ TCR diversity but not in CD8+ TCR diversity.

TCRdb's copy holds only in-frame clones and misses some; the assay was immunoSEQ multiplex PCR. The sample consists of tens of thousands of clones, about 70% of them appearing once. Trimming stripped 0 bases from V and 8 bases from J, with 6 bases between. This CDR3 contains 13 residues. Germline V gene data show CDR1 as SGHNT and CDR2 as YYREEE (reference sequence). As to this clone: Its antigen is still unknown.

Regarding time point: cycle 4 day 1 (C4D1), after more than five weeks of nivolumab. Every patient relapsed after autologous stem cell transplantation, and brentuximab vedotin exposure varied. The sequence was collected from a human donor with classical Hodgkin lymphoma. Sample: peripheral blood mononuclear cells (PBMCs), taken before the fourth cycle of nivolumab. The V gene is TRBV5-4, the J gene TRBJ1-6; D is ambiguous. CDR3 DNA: TGTGCCAGCAGCTTGGGGTGGGATTCACCCCTCCACTTT. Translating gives CASSLGWDSPLHF.